Reported below is one T cell receptor (beta chain). The V end was cut by 0 bases, the J end by 5 bases, with 11 bases between. Germline lookup yields CDR1 MNHEY and CDR2 SMNVEV (reference sequence). The CDR3 loop spans 14 amino acids. This sample is part of a study of blood T cell repertoires in COVID-19. TCRdb's copy holds only in-frame clones and misses some; the assay was immunoSEQ multiplex PCR. The sample shows around 220,000 clones, 84% of them seen only once. Sequenced sample: PBMCs or T cells enriched from blood (not recorded which). The sequence derives from a woman aged 40 to 50 who had recovered from COVID-19. J is TRBJ2-7 and V is TRBV27; D perhaps matches TRBD2 (7 bases). This CDR3 reads CASSLSRGAHEQYF. The CDR3 bases are TGTGCCAGCAGTTTATCACGGGGGGCCCACGAGCAGTACTTC.